A single sample is the source of the 18 T cell receptor beta chains below, sequenced in a study of T-cell reconstitution after alpha-beta-depleted transplantation in children. For TCRbeta, the library was prepared with unique molecular identifiers. TCRdb recomputed calls from the PCR reads with MiXCR, one row per CDR3 protein. Here the sample spans about 540,000 distinct CDR3 sequences, around 16% being singletons. Sequenced here: PBMCs from the stem cell graft donor, sampled from the stem cell graft. These receptors were obtained from a human donor who donated a stem cell graft to a child with acute lymphoblastic leukemia.

The sample holds a few counts of this clonotype. CDR3 in amino acids: CASSPGEVKLFF. In DNA form, the CDR3 reads TGTGCCAGCTCACCAGGGGAAGTAAAACTGTTTTTT. The J gene is TRBJ1-4, the V gene TRBV18; D is unclear. CDR1 is KGHSH and CDR2 is LQKENI in the germline V gene. The ends were cut back, 2 bases at V and 10 bases at J, with 8 bases in the middle. This CDR3 has 12 residues.

This chain connects TRBV27 to TRBJ2-3; 8 positions agree with TRBD2. In germline, CDR1 is MNHEY, CDR2 SMNVEV (reference sequence). The junction had 10 bases not matched to a gene; V was cut back by 8 bases and J by 0 bases. CDR3 size: 16 residues. CDR3 sequence: CASWASGPFSTDTQYF. For the CDR3, the DNA is TGTGCCAGCTGGGCTAGCGGGCCGTTTAGCACAGATACGCAGTATTTT.

This clonotype was detected a few times. This chain links TRBV7-9 with TRBJ1-4; D is unclear. Trimming took 7 bases from V and 0 from J, leaving 6 bases between them. CDR1 is SEHNR and CDR2 is FQNEAQ in the germline V gene (reference sequence). The CDR3 is 13 residues long. The CDR3 spells CASTAATNEKLFF. CDR3 nucleotide sequence: TGTGCCAGCACGGCGGCAACTAATGAAAAACTGTTTTTT.

This clonotype occurred a few times. This rearrangement joins TRBV29-1 to TRBJ2-7; TRBD2 matches 9 bases. The germline CDR1 and CDR2 sequences are SQVTM and ANQGSEA. V gave up 2 bases and J gave up 0 bases; unmatched junction bases: 8. This CDR3 contains 16 residues. The CDR3 spells CSVEYASGAFSYEQYF. Written as DNA, the CDR3 is TGCAGCGTTGAATATGCTAGCGGGGCCTTCTCCTACGAGCAGTACTTC.

V is TRBV5-6 and J is TRBJ2-1; 11 nucleotides match TRBD2. The CDR3 has 16 residues. The germline gives CDR1 SGHDT, CDR2 YYEEEE. Trimming took 2 bases from V and 6 from J; bases not matched to a gene: 7. This CDR3 reads CASSFTTSGSINEQFF. The CDR3 nucleotides read TGTGCCAGCAGCTTCACTACTAGCGGGAGCATCAATGAGCAGTTCTTC.

Only a few counts were recorded for this clonotype. The chain carries TRBV5-5 and TRBJ1-3; D gene uncertain. Germline V gene lookup returns CDR1 SGHKS and CDR2 YYEKEE (reference sequence). This CDR3 has 16 residues. V lost 3 bases to trimming and J lost 1 base, with 14 bases between them. This CDR3 is CASSSTNRRSGNTIYF. The DNA of the CDR3 is TGTGCCAGCAGCTCCACGAATCGTCGGTCTGGAAACACCATATATTTT.

In its sample, this clonotype was seen a few times. The gene calls are TRBV29-1 and TRBJ2-7; TRBD1 might be the D (5 bases). Germline V lookup: CDR1 SQVTM, CDR2 ANQGSEA. The germline V and J ends were trimmed by 4 bases and 0 bases, with 10 bases remaining between them. This CDR3 contains 13 residues. CDR3 sequence (DNA): TGCAGCGTTGCAGTCCAGGGCTCCTACGAGCAGTACTTC. Translating it yields CSVAVQGSYEQYF.

This clonotype was observed at least ten times. The chain combines TRBV5-1 with TRBJ2-3; D unresolved. The CDR3 consists of 11 residues. Trimming removed 3 bases at V and 5 bases at J, with 4 bases between. Germline lookup yields CDR1 SGHRS and CDR2 YFSETQ. CDR3 residues: CASSSQDTQYF. CDR3 nucleotides: TGCGCCAGCAGCTCCCAAGATACGCAGTATTTT.

The chain carries TRBV12-3 or TRBV12-4 and TRBJ2-1; D is undetermined. Trimming took 1 base from V and 3 from J, leaving 7 bases between them. CDR3 length: 14 amino acids. CDR3 nucleotides: TGTGCCAGCAGTTTAGGGGCAGACTACAATGAGCAGTTCTTC. It encodes CASSLGADYNEQFF.

This chain connects TRBV5-1 to TRBJ2-7, with 9 positions matching TRBD1. The CDR3 is made up of 14 amino acids. V shed 4 bases and J 5 bases; nucleotides not matched to a gene: 7. CDR1 is SGHRS, CDR2 YFSETQ, per germline. The CDR3 region is CASSTIGTGNEQYF. As DNA, the CDR3 is TGCGCCAGCAGCACAATCGGGACAGGGAACGAGCAGTACTTC.

The sample holds one count of this clonotype. V is TRBV7-9 and J is TRBJ2-4; the D gene could be TRBD1 or TRBD2 (7 bases each). The germline gives CDR1 SEHNR, CDR2 FQNEAQ (reference sequence). V dropped 5 bases and J dropped 8 bases, with 19 bases sitting between them. CDR3 length equals 15 residues. The CDR3 reads CASSDPTGREDIQYF. DNA of the CDR3: TGTGCCAGCAGCGATCCGACAGGGAGGGAAGACATTCAGTACTTC.

With regard to this clonotype: The junction shows a germline mismatch at one end, possibly a read error. The chain has TRBV12-3 or TRBV12-4 and TRBJ2-1; TRBD2 agrees at 10 bases. The CDR3 totals 18 residues. The CDR3 sequence: CASCFGFGSSGSMNEQFF. Here the CDR3 DNA reads TGTGCCAGCTGTTTTGGTTTCGGGTCTAGCGGGAGTATGAATGAGCAGTTCTTC.

This clonotype was seen only once. This chain links TRBV12-3 or TRBV12-4 with TRBJ2-5; D perhaps matches TRBD1 (5 bases). V was trimmed by 7 bases and J by 5 bases, leaving 20 bases between them. The CDR3 spans 15 residues. The CDR3 loop reads CASTSWGPSRETQYF. The CDR3 coding sequence is TGTGCCAGCACCTCGTGGGGCCCTAGTAGGGAGACCCAGTACTTC.

Worth noting for this clonotype: The germline gene is not matched at one end of the junction; a read error may be the cause. The chain recombines TRBV7-3 with TRBJ2-1; the D gene is possibly TRBD2 (6 bases). The CDR3 totals 17 residues. Germline V lookup: CDR1 SGHTA, CDR2 FQGTGA. CDR3 coding DNA: TGTCCCAGCAGCATAGGGGCTAGCGCCTACTCCTACAATGAGCAGTTCTTC. Its translation is CPSSIGASAYSYNEQFF.

The chain joins TRBV5-1 to TRBJ1-1, with 7 bases fitting TRBD1. J was trimmed by 8 bases and V by 4 bases; bases with no gene match: 11. The CDR3 has 14 amino acids. CDR1 and CDR2 (germline): SGHRS, YFSETQ. The CDR3 spells CASSDRTGGREAFF. For the CDR3, the DNA is TGCGCCAGCAGCGATCGGACAGGTGGTAGAGAAGCTTTCTTT.

The gene calls are TRBV20-1 and TRBJ2-1, with a tentative D call TRBD2 (6 bases). Trimming took 5 bases from V and 4 from J, leaving 18 bases between them. The CDR3 is 15 residues long. CDR1 is DFQATT, CDR2 SNEGSKA, per germline (reference sequence). The CDR3 region is CSARAPQRAYNEQFF. The CDR3 nucleotides read TGCAGTGCTCGGGCCCCCCAGCGGGCTTACAATGAGCAGTTCTTC.

V is TRBV2 and J is TRBJ2-1; D may be TRBD2 (5 bases). The ends were cut back, 1 base at V and 8 bases at J, with 15 bases in the middle. The germline V gene encodes CDR1 SNHLY and CDR2 FYNNEI. The CDR3 contains 15 residues. DNA of the CDR3: TGTGCCAGCAGTGAAGTTAGCGCTCCCGGGGATGAGCAGTTCTTC. It translates to CASSEVSAPGDEQFF.

The rearrangement uses TRBV20-1 and TRBJ2-7, with 8 bases lining up with TRBD2. The CDR3 length is 13 residues. With 5 bases clipped from V and 4 bases from J, the junction kept 7 bases outside the gene matches. Germline CDR1 and CDR2: DFQATT and SNEGSKA (reference sequence). In DNA form, the CDR3 reads TGCAGTGCTGCCGGACTAGCCGGATACGAGCAGTACTTC. Amino acids: CSAAGLAGYEQYF.